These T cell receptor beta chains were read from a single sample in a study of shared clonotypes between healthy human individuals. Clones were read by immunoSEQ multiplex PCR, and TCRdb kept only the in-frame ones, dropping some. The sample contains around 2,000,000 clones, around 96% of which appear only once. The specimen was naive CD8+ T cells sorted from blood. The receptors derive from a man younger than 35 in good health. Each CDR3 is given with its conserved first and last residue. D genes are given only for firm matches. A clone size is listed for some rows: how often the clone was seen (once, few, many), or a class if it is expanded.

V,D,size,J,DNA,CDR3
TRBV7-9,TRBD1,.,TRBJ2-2,TGTGCCAGCAGCATCGACAGGGGGTACGACACCGGGGAGCTGTTTTTT,CASSIDRGYDTGELFF
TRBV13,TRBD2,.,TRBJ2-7,TGTGCCAGCAGTTTTAGCGGGAGATACGAGCAGTACTTC,CASSFSGRYEQYF
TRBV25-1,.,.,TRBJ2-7,TGTGCCAGCGTTCGGCAGGGAGTCCACGAGCAGTACTTC,CASVRQGVHEQYF
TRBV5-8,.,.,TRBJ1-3,TGTGCCAGCAGCTTCCTGAGCTCTGGAAACACCATATATTTT,CASSFLSSGNTIYF
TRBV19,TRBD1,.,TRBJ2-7,TGTGCCAGTAGTACCGACAGGGGGACCTACGAGCAGTACTTC,CASSTDRGTYEQYF
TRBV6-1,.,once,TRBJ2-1,TGTGCCAGCAGTGAACCAGCAGGAGCCCTCTCCTACAATGAGCAGTTCTTC,CASSEPAGALSYNEQFF
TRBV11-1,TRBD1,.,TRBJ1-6,TGTGCCAGCAGCATAACAGGGGGCGACGTTCTTTCACCCCTCCACTTT,CASSITGGDVLSPLHF
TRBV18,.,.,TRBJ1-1,TGTGCCAGCTCACGAGGTAGAGGGGGAGACACTGAAGCTTTCTTT,CASSRGRGGDTEAFF
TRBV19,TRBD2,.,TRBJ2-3,TGTGCCAGTAGTCCGACTAGCGGGAGCACAGATACGCAGTATTTT,CASSPTSGSTDTQYF
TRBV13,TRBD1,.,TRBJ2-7,TGTGCCAGCAGCCCCGGCGGTCAGGGGGTCGACGAGCAGTACTTC,CASSPGGQGVDEQYF
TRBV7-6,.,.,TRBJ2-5,TGTGCCAGCAGCTTAACTACTCAGGGCCAACAAGAGACCCAGTACTTC,CASSLTTQGQQETQYF
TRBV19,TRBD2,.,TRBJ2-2,TGTGCCAGTAGTATAGAGACTAGCGGGACGCTTAACGGGGAGCTGTTTTTT,CASSIETSGTLNGELFF
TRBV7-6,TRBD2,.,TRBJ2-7,TGTGCCAGCAGCTTAGGGGAGGGATCGTACGAGCAGTACTTC,CASSLGEGSYEQYF
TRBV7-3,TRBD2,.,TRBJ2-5,TGTGCCAGCAGCTCCGGACTAGCGGAGGAGACCCAGTACTTC,CASSSGLAEETQYF
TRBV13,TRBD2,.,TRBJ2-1,TGTGCCAGCAGCCCAGCGGGAGCCGGCTACAATGAGCAGTTCTTC,CASSPAGAGYNEQFF
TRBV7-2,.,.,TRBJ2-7,TGTGCCAGCAGCTTTCGTGGTTACGAGCAGTACTTC,CASSFRGYEQYF
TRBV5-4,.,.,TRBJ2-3,TGTGCCAGCTGGCGACACCTCTCTAGCACAGATACGCAGTATTTT,CASWRHLSSTDTQYF
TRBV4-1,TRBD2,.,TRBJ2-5,TGCGCCAGCAGCCCGAAAGCGGGGGACCAAGAGACCCAGTACTTC,CASSPKAGDQETQYF
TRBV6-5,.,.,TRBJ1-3,TGTGCCAGCTCGGAGCTAGGTGGAAACACCATATATTTT,CASSELGGNTIYF
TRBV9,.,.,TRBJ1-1,TGTGCCAGCAGCGTAGTACCAGGGAGAGACACTGAAGCTTTCTTT,CASSVVPGRDTEAFF
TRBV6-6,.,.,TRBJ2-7,TGTGCCAGCAGTGCGACCCTGACCTACGAGCAGTACTTC,CASSATLTYEQYF
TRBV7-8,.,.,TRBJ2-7,TGTGCCAGCAGCTTGACGGGGACCTACGAGCAGTACTTC,CASSLTGTYEQYF
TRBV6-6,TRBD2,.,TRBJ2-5,TGTGCCAGCAGTTTAGCGGGTGGAAGCCAAGAGACCCAGTACTTC,CASSLAGGSQETQYF
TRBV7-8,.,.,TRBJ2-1,TGTGCCAGCAGCTTGGGTTCGCGTACTTCCTACAATGAGCAGTTCTTC,CASSLGSRTSYNEQFF
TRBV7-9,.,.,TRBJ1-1,TGTGCCAGCAGCTTAGTGGGTTCCGCTGAAGCTTTCTTT,CASSLVGSAEAFF
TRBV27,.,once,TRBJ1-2,TGTGCCAGCAGTCCGGGGAGGGGTTGGGGCTACACCTTC,CASSPGRGWGYTF
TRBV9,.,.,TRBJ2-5,TGTGCCAGCTCTCCCGGAGAGACCCAGTACTTC,CASSPGETQYF
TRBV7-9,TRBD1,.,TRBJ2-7,TGTGCCAGCAGCTTAGTGCCCGGGACAGGGGTGAAGTACGAGCAGTACTTC,CASSLVPGTGVKYEQYF
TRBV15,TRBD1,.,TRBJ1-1,TGTGCCACCAGCAGGTCACGACAGGGGTACACTGAAGCTTTCTTT,CATSRSRQGYTEAFF
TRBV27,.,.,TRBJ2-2,TGTGCCAGCAGTTTATCAGGGACTGGGGAGCTGTTTTTT,CASSLSGTGELFF
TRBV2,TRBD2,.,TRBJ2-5,TGTGCCAGCAGTGAAGGTGGCCTAGCGGGGTTCGGGACCCAGTACTTC,CASSEGGLAGFGTQYF
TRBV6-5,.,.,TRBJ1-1,TGTGCCAGCAGTTACGAATCGAACACTGAAGCTTTCTTT,CASSYESNTEAFF
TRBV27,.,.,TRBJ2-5,TGTGCCAGCAGTTTGGGTATGGGAGAGACCCAGTACTTC,CASSLGMGETQYF
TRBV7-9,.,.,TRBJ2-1,TGTGCCAGCAGCCCTGACTGGACGGACACCTACAATGAGCAGTTCTTC,CASSPDWTDTYNEQFF
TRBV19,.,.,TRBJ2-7,TGTGCCAGTAGTATAGATGGGACGAGCCCCTACGAGCAGTACTTC,CASSIDGTSPYEQYF
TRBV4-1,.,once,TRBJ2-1,TGCGCCAGCAGCCCTTACGCGACGGGGGTTGAGCAGTTCTTC,CASSPYATGVEQFF
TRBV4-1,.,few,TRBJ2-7,TGCGCCAGCAGCCAAGCTTATAGCTACGAGCAGTACTTC,CASSQAYSYEQYF
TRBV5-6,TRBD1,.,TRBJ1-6,TGTGCCAGCAGCTTCGGGACAGGGTTTTCACCCCTCCACTTT,CASSFGTGFSPLHF
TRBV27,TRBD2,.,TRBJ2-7,TGTGCCAGCAGTTTATGGGGCGGGAGTCAGAACGAGCAGTACTTC,CASSLWGGSQNEQYF
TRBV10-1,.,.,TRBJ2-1,TGCGCCAGCAGTGCCTTCCAGCAAGGGAGCGTAGGCAATGAGCAGTTCTTC,CASSAFQQGSVGNEQFF
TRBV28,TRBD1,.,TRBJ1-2,TGTGCCACCTCGGACAGGGCTAACTATGGCTACACCTTC,CATSDRANYGYTF
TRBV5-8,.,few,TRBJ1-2,TGTGCCAGCTTACAGCATAACCTATTAGCTAACTATGGCTACACCTTC,CASLQHNLLANYGYTF
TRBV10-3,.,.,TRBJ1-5,TGTGCCATCAGTGAGTTATCGGAGGGTCAGCCCCAGCATTTT,CAISELSEGQPQHF
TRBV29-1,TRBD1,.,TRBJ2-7,TGCAGCGCAAGGGACAGGGACTCCTACGAGCAGTACTTC,CSARDRDSYEQYF